The present entry profiles one T cell receptor (beta chain) with its context. This sample was included in a study of blood T cell repertoires in COVID-19. Overall study context: Samples of COVID-19 (acute and convalescent) were obtained from the United States, Italy and Spain.

Ages ranged from 18 to 89 years, with residence in 24 US areas. The study assigned cohorts using participant-reported clinical history. In the authors' methods: Reference gene primer amplification in the assay estimated nucleated cell counts. Measured with immunoSEQ multiplex PCR; TCRdb has only the in-frame clones, and not every one. The DNA gave D and trimming, while V, J and clone size come from that table. The sample yields fewer than 200,000 clones, about 88% seen once. The CDR3 consists of 16 residues. Germline CDR1 and CDR2: SEHNR and FQNEAQ (reference sequence). With 2 bases clipped from V and 5 bases from J, the junction kept 7 bases outside the gene matches.

V is TRBV7-9 and J is TRBJ2-1, with TRBD2 matching 9 bases. This receptor was taken from a human donor with acute COVID-19. The donor label of this sample is uncertain. Sequencing was done on a sample of PBMCs or T cells enriched from blood (not recorded which). CDR3: CASSLPGASGDNEQFF. The DNA for the CDR3 is TGTGCCAGCAGCTTACCGGGGGCTAGCGGGGACAATGAGCAGTTCTTC.